The 14 T cell receptor beta chains given below trace back to one sample, sequenced in a study of CD8+ T cells in alopecia areata (dated by TCRdb to about 2018). The library relied on the immunoSEQ multiplex PCR assay. RNA was extracted from all samples and reverse transcribed into cDNA as template for TCR sequencing. TCRdb mirrors the immuneACCESS table, restricted to in-frame sequences. Some clones are absent from its copies; in checked studies, under half trace to an unresolved V gene, and the reason for the others is unknown. Recorded for this sample are more than 110,000 clones; roughly 54% of them occurred a single time. About a sixth of the sample comes from the top ten. The time point tag for this specimen amounts to: four to five weeks on oral tofacitinib. Taken with the paper, the label for treatment or condition translates to: oral pan-JAK inhibitor, 5-10 mg twice daily. This specimen was CD8+ T cells sorted from blood, taken at week 4, from a patient treated with tofacitinib. The receptor set was obtained from a human donor with alopecia areata.

This clone appeared a few times. V and J are TRBV7-9 and TRBJ1-1; D gene uncertain. The germline V and J ends were trimmed by 1 base and 8 bases, with 14 bases remaining between them. CDR3 size: 14 residues. Germline V gives CDR1 SEHNR, CDR2 FQNEAQ (reference sequence). The CDR3 nucleotides are TGTGCCAGCAGCTTAGGAGGAAGTGCCCTGGAAGCTTTCTTT. Translated: CASSLGGSALEAFF.

The genes are TRBV13 and TRBJ2-5; D is uncertain. Germline V gives CDR1 PRHDT, CDR2 FYEKMQ (reference sequence). The length of the CDR3 is 13 residues. Deletions cut 0 bases from V and 5 bases from J, with 7 bases between. The CDR3 nucleotides read TGTGCCAGCAGCTTAGGCCGTCGTGAGACCCAGTACTTC. Protein product: CASSLGRRETQYF. Full variable domain (remainder filled in from reference TRBV13 and TRBJ2-5): AAGVIQSPRHLIKEKRETATLKCYPIPRHDTVYWYQQGPGQDPQFLISFYEKMQSDKGSIPDRFSAQQFSDYHSELNMSSLELGDSALYFCASSLGRRETQYFGPGTRLLVL.

This clone was seen a few times. The chain joins TRBV5-1 to TRBJ1-2; D is unresolved. CDR3 length equals 17 residues. Trimming cost V 1 base and J 4 bases, with 20 bases left between them. Germline V gives CDR1 SGHRS, CDR2 YFSETQ. CDR3: CASSLRLSTVPGYGYTF. The CDR3 DNA reads as TGCGCCAGCAGCTTGCGGCTATCCACAGTTCCAGGCTATGGCTACACCTTC.

This clone occurred a few times. The CDR3 region has the DNA TGCGCCAGCAGCCCTTCCCGAGGGGACAGCTACGAGCAGTACTTC. As protein: CASSPSRGDSYEQYF. The genes are TRBV4-1 and TRBJ2-7; 7 bases fit TRBD1. The V gene's germline CDR1 is MGHRA and CDR2 YSYEKL. Germline trimming cut 4 bases from V and 3 bases from J; bases unmatched to any gene: 9. The CDR3 spans 15 residues.

The chain is built from TRBV27 and TRBJ2-5, with D possibly being TRBD2 (6 bases). The length of the CDR3 is 14 residues. Germline loops: CDR1 MNHEY, CDR2 SMNVEV (reference sequence). The ends were cut back, 2 bases at V and 4 bases at J, with 11 bases in the middle. The CDR3 DNA is TGTGCCAGCAGTTTAGTGGGGGGACTAGAGACCCAGTACTTC. Translated, it gives CASSLVGGLETQYF.

This clone was detected once. The germline gene is not matched at one end of the junction; a read error may be the cause. This chain joins TRBV6-4 and TRBJ2-1; 7 bases are shared with TRBD2. This CDR3 spans 13 amino acids. Germline-derived CDR1 and CDR2 are MRHNA and SNTAGT. The CDR3 nucleotides are TGTGCCAGCAGTGACTCTCCAGGCGGGGGTTACATCTTC. It codes for CASSDSPGGGYIF.

The rearrangement uses TRBV27 and TRBJ1-2; no firm D call. This CDR3 region has 16 residues. The germline gives CDR1 MNHEY, CDR2 SMNVEV (reference sequence). The V end was cut by 5 bases, the J end by 1 base, with 17 bases between. The CDR3 DNA follows: TGTGCCAGCAGTCCCTCGGGAGGGCACTATAACTATGGCTACACCTTC. It specifies CASSPSGGHYNYGYTF.

The chain recombines TRBV6-6 with TRBJ1-2, with 10 bases lining up with TRBD1. This CDR3 contains 15 residues. From germline, CDR1 is MNHNY and CDR2 SVGAGI (reference sequence). The V and J ends lost 5 bases and 6 bases, in that order; junction bases with no gene match: 9. CDR3: CASSTTDRGSDGYTF. CDR3 sequence (DNA): TGTGCCAGCAGTACCACGGACAGGGGGTCGGATGGCTACACCTTC.

This rearrangement joins TRBV29-1 to TRBJ1-2; tentative D call: TRBD1 (5 bases). Germline values: CDR1 SQVTM, CDR2 ANQGSEA. Trimming cost V 7 bases and J 4 bases, with 31 bases left between them. CDR3 length: 18 amino acids. The CDR3 spells CSAPAGRGPRGEAYGYTF. CDR3 DNA: TGCAGCGCCCCGGCTGGGAGGGGTCCTAGGGGTGAAGCCTATGGCTACACCTTC.

This chain uses TRBV7-9 with TRBJ2-7; D remains ambiguous. The CDR3 runs 13 residues. In germline, CDR1 is SEHNR, CDR2 FQNEAQ (reference sequence). Trimming took off 3 bases at V and 2 bases at J, with 8 bases between the two ends. This CDR3 reads CASSFDLTYEQYF. DNA for the CDR3: TGTGCCAGCAGCTTTGACCTCACCTACGAGCAGTACTTC.

The table lists this clone with a few counts. This sequence joins TRBV4-3 and TRBJ2-1, with D possibly being TRBD1 or TRBD2 (5 bases each). The CDR3 is 13 amino acids. Per the germline V gene, CDR1 is LGHNA and CDR2 is YSLEER. The V and J ends lost 0 bases and 11 bases respectively, with 11 bases between them. CDR3 bases: TGCGCCAGCAGCCAAGATGGGACGGAGAAGCAGTTCTTC. It yields the protein CASSQDGTEKQFF.

The chain links TRBV9 to TRBJ2-2; TRBD1 aligns across 10 bases. Germline V gives CDR1 SGDLS, CDR2 YYNGEE. Trimming removed 3 bases from V and 7 bases from J; junction bases left unmatched: 12. This CDR3 is built from 17 residues. CDR3 sequence reads: CASSAYRDRGLYGELFF. The DNA for the CDR3 is TGTGCCAGCAGCGCCTACCGGGACAGGGGCCTCTACGGGGAGCTGTTTTTT.

This chain connects TRBV5-1 to TRBJ2-1, with 10 bases identical to TRBD2. V was pared by 4 bases and J by 7 bases, with 5 bases of the junction left unmatched. The germline V gene has CDR1 SGHRS and CDR2 YFSETQ. The CDR3 totals 14 residues. In DNA, the CDR3 is TGCGCCAGCAGCCTGTTAGCGGGGGGAAATGAGCAGTTCTTC. Its protein is CASSLLAGGNEQFF.

This clone came up a few times. The chain carries TRBV23-1 and TRBJ1-2; no clear D gene. TRBV23-1 is given ORF status, its function remaining uncertain. The CDR3 covers 13 residues. Trimming pared 0 bases from V and 7 bases from J, leaving 9 bases between. Here the CDR3 DNA reads TGCGCCAGCAGTCAATCTCGAGTTCGTGGCTACACCTTC. Translation: CASSQSRVRGYTF.